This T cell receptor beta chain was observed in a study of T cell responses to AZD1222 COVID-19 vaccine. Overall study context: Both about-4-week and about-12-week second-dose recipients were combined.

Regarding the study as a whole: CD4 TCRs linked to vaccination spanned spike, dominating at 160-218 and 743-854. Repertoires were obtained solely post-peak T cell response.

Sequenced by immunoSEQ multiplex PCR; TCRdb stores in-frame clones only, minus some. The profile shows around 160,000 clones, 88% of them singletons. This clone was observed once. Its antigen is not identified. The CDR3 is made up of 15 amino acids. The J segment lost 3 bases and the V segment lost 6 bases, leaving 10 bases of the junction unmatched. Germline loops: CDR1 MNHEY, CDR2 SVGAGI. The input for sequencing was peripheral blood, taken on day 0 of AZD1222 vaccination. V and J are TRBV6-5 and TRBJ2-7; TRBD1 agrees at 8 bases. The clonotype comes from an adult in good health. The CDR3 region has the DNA TGTGCCAGCAGCCTCTCTCCCGGACAGGGCTACGAGCAGTACTTC. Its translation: CASSLSPGQGYEQYF.